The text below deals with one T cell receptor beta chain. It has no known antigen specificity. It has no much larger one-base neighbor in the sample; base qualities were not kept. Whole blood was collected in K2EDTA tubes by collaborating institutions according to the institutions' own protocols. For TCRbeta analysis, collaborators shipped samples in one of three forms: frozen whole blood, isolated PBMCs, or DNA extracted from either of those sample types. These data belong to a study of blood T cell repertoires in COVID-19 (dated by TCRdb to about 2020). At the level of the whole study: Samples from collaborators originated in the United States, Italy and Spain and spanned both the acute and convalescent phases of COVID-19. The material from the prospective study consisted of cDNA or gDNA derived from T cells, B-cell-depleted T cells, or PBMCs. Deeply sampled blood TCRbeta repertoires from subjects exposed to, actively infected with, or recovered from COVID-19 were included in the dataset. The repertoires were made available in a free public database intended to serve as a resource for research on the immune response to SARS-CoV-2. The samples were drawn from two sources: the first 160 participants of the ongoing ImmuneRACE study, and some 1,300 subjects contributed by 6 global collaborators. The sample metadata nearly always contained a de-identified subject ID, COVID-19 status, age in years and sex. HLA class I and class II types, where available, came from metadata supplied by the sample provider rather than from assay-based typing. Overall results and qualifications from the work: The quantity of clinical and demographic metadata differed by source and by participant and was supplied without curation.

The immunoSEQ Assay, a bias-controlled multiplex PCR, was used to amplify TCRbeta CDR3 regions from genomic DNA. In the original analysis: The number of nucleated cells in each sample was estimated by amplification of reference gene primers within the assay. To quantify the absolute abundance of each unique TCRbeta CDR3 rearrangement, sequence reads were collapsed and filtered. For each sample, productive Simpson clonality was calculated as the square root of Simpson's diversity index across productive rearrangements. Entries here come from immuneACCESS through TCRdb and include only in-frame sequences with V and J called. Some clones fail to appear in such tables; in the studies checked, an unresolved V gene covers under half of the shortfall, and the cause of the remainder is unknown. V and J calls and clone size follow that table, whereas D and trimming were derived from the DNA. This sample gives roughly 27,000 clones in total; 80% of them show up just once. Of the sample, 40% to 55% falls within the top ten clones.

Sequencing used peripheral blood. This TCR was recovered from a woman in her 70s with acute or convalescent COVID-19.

The DNA is as follows: TGTGCCAGCAGCTCGAGGGACAGGGGAGAGACCCAGTACTTC. Translated, this gives CASSSRDRGETQYF. This chain joins TRBV13 to TRBJ2-5; 10 middle bases align to TRBD1. Relative to germline, V is missing 4 bases and J is missing 4 bases, with 3 bases of the junction outside any gene match. The CDR1 and CDR2 encoded by the germline V gene (reference sequence) are PRHDT and FYEKMQ. Taken from cysteine to phenylalanine, the CDR3 has 14 residues. The only DNA kept is the CDR3, 42 bases in frame from the first base.